This T cell receptor (beta chain) emerged from a study of T cell responses to AZD1222 COVID-19 vaccine. Whole-study findings and limits: Within unmutated variant regions lay the reported targets of nearly half of spike-specific TCRs. Increased Spike-specific TCR breadth and depth were observed after two AZD1222 doses. The donor group comprised mostly white British people and more females; the analysis possibly underestimated clonal diversity.

In regard to this clone: Its antigen remains unidentified.

The data were produced by immunoSEQ multiplex PCR, yet TCRdb's version contains in-frame clones alone and is incomplete. This table holds 95,000 to 150,000 clones, around 87% found once. Sequencing used peripheral blood, obtained on day 0 of AZD1222 vaccination. The receptor was isolated from an adult in good health.

CDR3 region: CAISRGGEQFF. DNA for the CDR3: TGTGCCATCAGCCGAGGGGGTGAGCAGTTCTTC. The V call is TRBV10-3, the J call TRBJ2-1, with a weak D call TRBD1 (6 bases). This CDR3 comprises 11 residues. V gave up 6 bases and J gave up 9 bases, with 9 bases separating them. Germline CDR1 ENHRY, CDR2 SYGVKD.